A selection of T cell receptor beta chains follows, all from one sample in a study of cytomegalovirus exposure and HLA in healthy donors. Clones were read by immunoSEQ multiplex PCR, and TCRdb kept only the in-frame ones, dropping some. The sample shows tens of thousands of clones, about 70% of them seen only once. Material: PBMCs. Receptor source: a young man in good health and CMV-seronegative. CDR3s include the opening cysteine and the closing phenylalanine or tryptophan. The D gene is left open where the match is weak. Clone sizes are given selectively: once, few, many, or a class where the clone is expanded.

TRBV7-9	TRBJ1-1	.	TRBD1	TGTGCCAGCAACCCCGGGACAGGGGATAACACTGAAGCTTTCTTT	CASNPGTGDNTEAFF
TRBV19	TRBJ1-6	.	TRBD1	TGTGCCAGTAGCCAGGGGGCTAGTTCACCCCTCCACTTT	CASSQGASSPLHF
TRBV9	TRBJ1-2	.	.	TGTGCCAGCAGCGTAGCGTCGGGACGGGGGGATGGCTACACCTTC	CASSVASGRGDGYTF
TRBV7-3	TRBJ2-1	.	TRBD2	TGTGCCAGCAGCTCCACCAGCGGGGGGGACAATGAGCAGTTCTTC	CASSSTSGGDNEQFF
TRBV6-5	TRBJ1-1	.	.	TGTGCCAGCAGTTACCGGGAGGGCACTGAAGCTTTCTTT	CASSYREGTEAFF
TRBV11-2	TRBJ1-4	.	.	TGTGCCAGCAGCTTAGATGGGAGTTGGGCTGAAAAACTGTTTTTT	CASSLDGSWAEKLFF
TRBV9	TRBJ2-3	few	.	TGTGCCAGCAGCGGTGAAGGGGCCGATGCTAGCACAGATACGCAGTATTTT	CASSGEGADASTDTQYF
TRBV15	TRBJ1-2	.	TRBD1	TGTGCCACCAGCAGAGAGACAGGGTTCAACGATGGCTACACCTTC	CATSRETGFNDGYTF
TRBV6-1	TRBJ1-1	.	.	TGTGCCGGGGGCCCTGGTCCGAACACTGAAGCTTTCTTT	CAGGPGPNTEAFF
TRBV5-1	TRBJ2-3	.	.	TGCGCCAGCAGCTTGGGGTCCCCTAGGGATACGCAGTATTTT	CASSLGSPRDTQYF
TRBV5-8	TRBJ2-2	few	.	TGTGCCAGCAGGGTGGGGTCTTCACAGGGCGGCGGGGAGCTGTTTTTT	CASRVGSSQGGGELFF
TRBV19	TRBJ2-1	.	.	TGTGCCAGTAGTCCGGGGGTCTACAATGAGCAGTTCTTC	CASSPGVYNEQFF
TRBV4-3	TRBJ1-3	few	TRBD1	TGCGCCAGCAGCCCTCAAGACAGGGCTGGAAACACCATATATTTT	CASSPQDRAGNTIYF
TRBV28	TRBJ2-2	.	.	TGTGCCAGCAGTGCAACGTATCCAGGGGTCACCGGGGAGCTGTTTTTT	CASSATYPGVTGELFF
TRBV5-1	TRBJ1-6	once	.	TGCGCCAGCAGCTTGACTGGACAGCGCTATAATTCACCCCTCCACTTT	CASSLTGQRYNSPLHF
TRBV7-2	TRBJ2-2	once	TRBD2	TGTGCCAGCAGCCTACGTCCCGGGACTAGCGGGCAAAACACCGGGGAGCTGTTTTTT	CASSLRPGTSGQNTGELFF
TRBV7-6	TRBJ1-1	.	.	TGTGCCAGCAGCCTCTACCCCCCCATAGAGACAGACAACACTGAAGCTTTCTTT	CASSLYPPIETDNTEAFF
TRBV28	TRBJ2-3	.	.	TGTGCCAGCAGTCCGGGGGGCAAAACCCACACAGATACGCAGTATTTT	CASSPGGKTHTDTQYF
TRBV5-6	TRBJ2-3	.	.	TGTGCCAGCAGCCCACAGGGCACAGATACGCAGTATTTT	CASSPQGTDTQYF
TRBV9	TRBJ1-6	few	.	TGTGCCAGCAGCGTAGGGGACACTAATTCACCCCTCCACTTT	CASSVGDTNSPLHF
TRBV7-2	TRBJ1-6	.	.	TGTGCCAGCAGCTTAGACGGGTATAATTCACCCCTCCACTTT	CASSLDGYNSPLHF
TRBV10-3	TRBJ2-1	.	TRBD2	TGTGCCATCGGGGGACTAGCGGGGGCCAATGAGCAGTTCTTC	CAIGGLAGANEQFF
TRBV10-2	TRBJ1-2	.	TRBD1	TGCGCCAGCGGGGACAGGGACTATGGCTACACCTTC	CASGDRDYGYTF
TRBV2	TRBJ2-5	.	.	TGTGCCAGCAGTGAAATTGGGGCATTTCCGCAAGAGACCCAGTACTTC	CASSEIGAFPQETQYF
TRBV18	TRBJ2-1	.	TRBD1	TGTGCCAGCTCACCCCCGGGACAGGGAAACAATGAGCAGTTCTTC	CASSPPGQGNNEQFF
TRBV28	TRBJ2-5	.	.	TGTGCCAGCAGTTTTGGTTCCGGAAGAGCGGCCCAGTACTTC	CASSFGSGRAAQYF
TRBV11-2	TRBJ1-2	.	.	TGTGCCAGCAGCCCGCTTGGGAGGGCTAACTATGGCTACACCTTC	CASSPLGRANYGYTF
TRBV5-1	TRBJ1-2	.	.	TGCGCCAGCAGCTTGGGAGGGTCGTCGGGCAGGAGTAGCTATGGCTACACCTTC	CASSLGGSSGRSSYGYTF
TRBV19	TRBJ2-3	.	TRBD2	TGTGCCAGTGGGAGGGTTGGAGGAGATACGCAGTATTTT	CASGRVGGDTQYF
TRBV18	TRBJ2-5	.	TRBD2	TGTGCCAGCTCCCTCCCGGGGGGGATCCAAGAGACCCAGTACTTC	CASSLPGGIQETQYF
TRBV2	TRBJ1-1	few	TRBD1	TGTGCCAGCAGTCGACAGGGGGGGAACACTGAAGCTTTCTTT	CASSRQGGNTEAFF
TRBV4-2	TRBJ2-3	.	.	TGTGCCAGCAGCCAAGATGCCAGGGGCACAGATACGCAGTATTTT	CASSQDARGTDTQYF
TRBV29-1	TRBJ2-7	.	.	TGCAGCGTTGGGACTGGCTACGAGCAGTACTTC	CSVGTGYEQYF
TRBV7-2	TRBJ2-5	.	.	TGTGCCAGCAGCATAGGGGGGGGCTCGGGAGAGACCCAGTACTTC	CASSIGGGSGETQYF
TRBV19	TRBJ1-5	.	TRBD1	TGTGCCAGTAGTATAGGGACAGGGGGAGGTCAGCCCCAGCATTTT	CASSIGTGGGQPQHF
TRBV27	TRBJ1-2	.	.	TGTGCCAGCAGCCCCCTTCGAGGCCGCTACACCTTC	CASSPLRGRYTF
TRBV21-1	TRBJ2-1	.	.	TGTGCCAGCGGGAAGACTAGGCCCGACGAGCAGTTCTTC	CASGKTRPDEQFF
TRBV30	TRBJ1-2	.	.	TGTGCCTGGAGTATCGGGGGGCGAGGCTATGGCTACACCTTC	CAWSIGGRGYGYTF
TRBV5-5	TRBJ1-4	.	.	TGTGCCAGCAGCTTGATGGACAGCCCAAATGAAAAACTGTTTTTT	CASSLMDSPNEKLFF
TRBV7-9	TRBJ2-3	once	TRBD2	TGTGCCAGCAGCCCCCCGGGACTAGCGGGGGGAACGAGCACAGATACGCAGTATTTT	CASSPPGLAGGTSTDTQYF
TRBV6-6	TRBJ2-7	.	.	TGTGCCAGCAGTTACCCGAATATCGCCGGGGCCTACGAGCAGTACTTC	CASSYPNIAGAYEQYF
TRBV29-1	TRBJ2-5	.	TRBD2	TGCAGCGTTGGGTCTGGGACTAGCGGCCAAGAGACCCAGTACTTC	CSVGSGTSGQETQYF
TRBV27	TRBJ1-1	.	.	TGTGCCAGCAGTTTATACGGGACAAAAGCTTTCTTT	CASSLYGTKAFF
TRBV7-3	TRBJ2-5	once	.	TGTGCCAGCAGCTTAACGGCTAGCAGGCAAGAGACCCAGTACTTC	CASSLTASRQETQYF
TRBV5-1	TRBJ2-5	.	TRBD2	TGCGCCAGCAGCTTGGATGGTAGCGGGGACCAAGAGACCCAGTACTTC	CASSLDGSGDQETQYF
TRBV2	TRBJ2-3	.	.	TGTGCCAGCAGTGAGAGAGATACGCAGTATTTT	CASSERDTQYF
TRBV4-1	TRBJ1-4	few	TRBD1	TGCGCCAGCAGCCCCGAGACAGGGGGCGATGAAAAACTGTTTTTT	CASSPETGGDEKLFF
TRBV9	TRBJ2-2	.	.	TGTGCCAGCAGCGCTCAGGGTTTGAGTGCCGGGGAGCTGTTTTTT	CASSAQGLSAGELFF
TRBV5-1	TRBJ1-1	.	TRBD1	TGCGCCAGCAGGTCTGACAGGGGCGGTGAAGCTTTCTTT	CASRSDRGGEAFF
TRBV4-2	TRBJ1-6	.	TRBD1	TGTGCCAGCAGCCAGGCCTCAGGACAGGCTCGCAATTCACCCCTCCACTTT	CASSQASGQARNSPLHF
TRBV5-4	TRBJ2-7	.	TRBD1	TGTGCCAGCAGCCCGGACAGGGGGCGTCACGAGCAGTACTTC	CASSPDRGRHEQYF
TRBV29-1	TRBJ1-2	.	.	TGCAGCGTTGAACTCTTCGATGGCTACACCTTC	CSVELFDGYTF
TRBV5-1	TRBJ2-3	.	.	TGCGCCAGCAGCTTGGCCTCTATCTCAGATACGCAGTATTTT	CASSLASISDTQYF
TRBV18	TRBJ1-3	.	TRBD1	TGTGCCAGCTCACCACTTCAGGGGACAGGGGCCTCTGGAAACACCATATATTTT	CASSPLQGTGASGNTIYF
TRBV27	TRBJ2-3	few	TRBD1	TGTGCCAGCCGTTACACAGGGGTCACTAGCACAGATACGCAGTATTTT	CASRYTGVTSTDTQYF